Below, 20 T cell receptor beta chains from the same sample are listed, as sequenced in a study of T cells in Graves' hyperthyroidism and ophthalmopathy. RNA transcripts yielded amplified TCR beta CDR3 regions. TCR CDR3 regions were first amplified by RT-PCR with HTBI primers. TCRdb used MiXCR to reprocess the multiplex PCR reads, holding one entry per CDR3 protein. This sample carries about 680,000 distinct CDR3 sequences, under 45% of them seen once, and the ten largest clones take roughly 30%. Sample: blood. These receptors were collected from a woman aged 40 to 55 with Graves' hyperthyroidism.

The chain joins TRBV6-5 to TRBJ1-4; 7 bases align to TRBD1. Germline V gene sequence: CDR1 MNHEY, CDR2 SVGAGI. The CDR3 contains 15 residues. Trimming cost V 2 bases and J 7 bases; bases outside gene matches: 7. The DNA for the CDR3 is TGTGCCAGCAGTTACCTCACAGGGGAGGGTGAAAAACTGTTTTTT. This gives the protein CASSYLTGEGEKLFF.

This clonotype came up once. The V and J genes are TRBV9 and TRBJ1-1; a weak D match, TRBD1 (5 bases). Trimming shortened V by 3 bases and J by 11 bases, and 11 bases separated the two germline ends. CDR1 and CDR2 (germline): SGDLS, YYNGEE. The CDR3 is made up of 11 amino acids. As DNA, the CDR3 is TGTGCCAGCAGCGGGGGTGAGGGGGCTTTCTTT. Its translation is CASSGGEGAFF.

Ten or more counts support this clonotype. V is TRBV12-3 or TRBV12-4 and J is TRBJ1-5; D may be TRBD1 (6 bases). V lost 5 bases and J lost 10, with 18 bases in between. CDR3 length: 14 residues. The CDR3 region is CASSLQGSTPPQHF. The CDR3 DNA reads as TGTGCCAGCAGTCTACAGGGTTCTACCCCACCCCAGCATTTT.

The chain recombines TRBV7-3 with TRBJ2-7; possibly TRBD2 for D (6 bases). CDR1 is SGHTA, CDR2 FQGTGA, per germline. The CDR3 sequence is 13 residues long. The V end was cut by 3 bases, the J end by 11 bases, with 17 bases between. This chain's CDR3 is CASSFTKGLQKYF. For the CDR3, the DNA is TGTGCCAGCAGCTTCACCAAGGGACTCCAGAAGTACTTC.

This clonotype was counted a few times. The J gene is TRBJ1-5, the V gene TRBV28; D remains ambiguous. CDR1 is MDHEN, CDR2 SYDVKM, per germline. V shed 2 bases and J shed 5 bases, with 13 bases lying between them. CDR3 length equals 15 residues. The CDR3 coding sequence is TGTGCCAGCAGTTTAATGTCCAGTAGAGATCAGCCCCAGCATTTT. This sequence encodes CASSLMSSRDQPQHF.

This clonotype was found a few times. J is TRBJ1-2 and V is TRBV6-5; the D gene is possibly TRBD1 (5 bases). V lost 3 bases, J lost 8 bases, and 13 bases lay in between. CDR1 is MNHEY, CDR2 SVGAGI, per germline. The CDR3 is 13 residues long. CDR3 sequence reads: CASSYLREGGYTF. CDR3 DNA sequence: TGTGCCAGCAGTTATCTCAGGGAGGGAGGCTACACCTTC.

This sequence joins TRBV7-3 and TRBJ1-1; 10 nucleotides match TRBD1. Trimming took 8 bases from V and 5 from J; bases not matched to a gene: 14. Germline CDR1 is SGHTA and CDR2 is FQGTGA. This CDR3 is 16 amino acids long. The CDR3 DNA is TGTGCCAGCTCACCGGGACAGGGGATGCTGGGGACTGAAGCTTTCTTT. Protein sequence: CASSPGQGMLGTEAFF.

This clonotype was detected many times. V is TRBV7-9 and J is TRBJ2-7, with D tentatively TRBD2 (6 bases). The germline CDR1 and CDR2 sequences are SEHNR and FQNEAQ (reference sequence). The V gene lost 5 bases and the J gene lost 6 bases, with 14 bases spanning the gap. This CDR3 has 13 residues. The CDR3 DNA sequence: TGTGCCAGCAGCCCGGGACTCGACCGCGAGCAGTACTTC. Protein: CASSPGLDREQYF.

The chain carries TRBV14 and TRBJ2-3, with D unresolved. The germline gives CDR1 SGHDN, CDR2 FVKESK. V lost 0 bases to trimming and J lost 9 bases, with 7 bases between them. The CDR3 contains 12 residues. This chain's CDR3 is CASSQDQGTQYF. The CDR3 DNA reads TGTGCCAGCAGCCAAGATCAAGGGACGCAGTATTTT. Variable domain in full (rest from reference TRBV14 and TRBJ2-3): EAGVTQFPSHSVIEKGQTVTLRCDPISGHDNLYWYRRVMGKEIKFLLHFVKESKQDESGMPNNRFLAERTGGTYSTLKVQPAELEDSGVYFCASSQDQGTQYFGPGTRLTVL.

The gene calls are TRBV5-1 and TRBJ2-5, with unresolved D. Germline-derived CDR1 and CDR2 are SGHRS and YFSETQ. Trimming removed 1 base from V and 4 bases from J, with 14 bases in between. This CDR3 spans 15 amino acids. The DNA for the CDR3 is TGCGCCAGCAGCTTGTATAGTCCCCACCGAGAGACCCAGTACTTC. This sequence encodes CASSLYSPHRETQYF.

On this clonotype: This may arise from a read error, as a much more abundant clone is one base away. The V call is TRBV10-3, the J call TRBJ2-7, with D hard to call. Trimming left V 10 bases short and J 9 bases short, with 7 bases between. The CDR3 is made up of 8 amino acids. CDR1 is ENHRY and CDR2 is SYGVKD in the germline V gene. The CDR3 here is CASGRQYF. The CDR3 DNA is TGTGCCAGCGGCAGGCAGTACTTC.

This clonotype was seen ten or more times. The rearrangement links TRBV20-1 to TRBJ2-7; 11 positions agree with TRBD2. Germline V gene data show CDR1 as DFQATT and CDR2 as SNEGSKA (reference sequence). The V segment lost 6 bases and the J segment 3 bases; nucleotides outside the gene matches: 7. This CDR3 comprises 14 residues. CDR3 region: CSAVPGLAVYEQYF. CDR3 nucleotide sequence: TGCAGTGCGGTACCGGGACTAGCGGTCTACGAGCAGTACTTC.

The genes are TRBV10-3 and TRBJ2-7; D perhaps matches TRBD2 (5 bases). CDR3 length equals 18 residues. The germline V and J ends were trimmed by 10 bases and 0 bases, with 28 bases remaining between them. Germline V gene lookup returns CDR1 ENHRY and CDR2 SYGVKD. CDR3 coding DNA: TGTGCCACTCGGTATACTGGTCGAGGGAAAGAAAGCTCCTACGAGCAGTACTTC. It encodes CATRYTGRGKESSYEQYF.

Ten or more counts support this clonotype. The rearrangement links TRBV19 to TRBJ1-6, with 10 nucleotides matching TRBD1. Germline loops: CDR1 LNHDA, CDR2 SQIVND (reference sequence). This CDR3 region has 13 residues. Trimming cost V 11 bases and J 11 bases; bases outside gene matches: 9. The CDR3 DNA is TGTGCCTGCCGGGACAGGGGAAGGGCACCCCTCCACTTT. Translating it yields CACRDRGRAPLHF.

This clonotype was counted between two and nine times. J is TRBJ1-5 and V is TRBV20-1, with 7 bases matching TRBD1. CDR3 length: 14 residues. Looked up from germline, CDR1 is DFQATT and CDR2 is SNEGSKA (reference sequence). Trimming at V came to 2 bases and at J to 5 bases, leaving 6 bases not matched to a gene. The CDR3 is CSARPTGPDQPQHF. Here the CDR3 DNA reads TGCAGTGCTAGACCGACAGGGCCCGATCAGCCCCAGCATTTT.

This clonotype was detected ten times or more. CDR3 sequence: CASRWEGGYTF. CDR3 sequence (DNA): TGTGCCAGCAGATGGGAGGGTGGCTACACCTTC. The gene calls are TRBV5-4 and TRBJ1-2; no clear D. This CDR3 region has 11 residues. The germline V gene has CDR1 SGHNT and CDR2 YYREEE (reference sequence). V shed 5 bases and J shed 7 bases, with 9 bases lying between them.

Turning to this clonotype: The junction and the germline gene differ at one end; a read error may be behind it. The chain is built from TRBV10-3 and TRBJ2-5, with 9 bases fitting TRBD2. The CDR3 runs to 16 residues. CDR1 and CDR2 (germline): ENHRY, SYGVKD. The CDR3 DNA reads TGTGCCAGCAGTTTTCGGCTAGCGGGGTACCAAGAGACCCAGTACTTC. It yields the protein CASSFRLAGYQETQYF.

This clonotype was seen just once. This chain uses TRBV9 with TRBJ2-1; D not resolved. With 0 bases removed from V and 3 bases from J, the gap between germline ends came to 4 bases. There are 13 residues in the CDR3. CDR1 and CDR2 (germline): SGDLS, YYNGEE. The CDR3 is CASSVGSYNEQFF. For the CDR3, the DNA is TGTGCCAGCAGCGTAGGGAGCTACAATGAGCAGTTCTTC.

This clonotype is a singleton in its sample. One junction end disagrees with the germline gene, perhaps due to a read error. The chain is built from TRBV2 and TRBJ2-7; 9 nucleotides match TRBD1. Germline-derived CDR1 and CDR2 are SNHLY and FYNNEI. The CDR3 runs 9 residues. The CDR3 region has the DNA TGTGCCAGTGCTCCGACAGGGGGCTTC. It encodes CASAPTGGF.

This clonotype was seen only a few times. The V call is TRBV13, the J call TRBJ2-2; D perhaps matches TRBD1 (5 bases). Germline CDR1 reads PRHDT; CDR2 reads FYEKMQ (reference sequence). The V end was cut by 4 bases, the J end by 0 bases, with 9 bases between. CDR3 length: 15 residues. CDR3 in DNA: TGTGCCAGCAGCTCCCCGACAGCGAACACCGGGGAGCTGTTTTTT. It specifies CASSSPTANTGELFF.